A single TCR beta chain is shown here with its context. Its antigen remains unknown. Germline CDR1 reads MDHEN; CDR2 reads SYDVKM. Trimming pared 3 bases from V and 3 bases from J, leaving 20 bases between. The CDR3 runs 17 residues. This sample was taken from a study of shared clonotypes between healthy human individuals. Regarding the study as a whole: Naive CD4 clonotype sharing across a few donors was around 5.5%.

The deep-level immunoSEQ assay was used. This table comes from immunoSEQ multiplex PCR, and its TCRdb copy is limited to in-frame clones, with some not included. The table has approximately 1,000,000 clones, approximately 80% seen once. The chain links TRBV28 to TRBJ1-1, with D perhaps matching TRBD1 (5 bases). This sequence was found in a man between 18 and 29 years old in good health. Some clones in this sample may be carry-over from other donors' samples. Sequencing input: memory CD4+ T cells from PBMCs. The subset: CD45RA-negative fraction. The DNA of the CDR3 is TGTGCCAGCAGTTTGGAGTTACGGGTCAGGGTGGACACTGAAGCTTTCTTT. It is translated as CASSLELRVRVDTEAFF.